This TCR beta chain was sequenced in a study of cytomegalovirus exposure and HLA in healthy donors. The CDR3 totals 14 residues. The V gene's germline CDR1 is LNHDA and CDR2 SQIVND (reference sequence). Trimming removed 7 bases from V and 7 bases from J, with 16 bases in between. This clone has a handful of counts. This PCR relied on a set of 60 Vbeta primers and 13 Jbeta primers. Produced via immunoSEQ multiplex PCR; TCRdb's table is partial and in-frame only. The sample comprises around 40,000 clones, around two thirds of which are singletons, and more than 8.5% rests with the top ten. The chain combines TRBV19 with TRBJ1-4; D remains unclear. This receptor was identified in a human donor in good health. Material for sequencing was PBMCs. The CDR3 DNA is TGTGCCAGTAAGGAGGGCTTGCTAGGTGAAAAACTGTTTTTT. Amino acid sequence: CASKEGLLGEKLFF.